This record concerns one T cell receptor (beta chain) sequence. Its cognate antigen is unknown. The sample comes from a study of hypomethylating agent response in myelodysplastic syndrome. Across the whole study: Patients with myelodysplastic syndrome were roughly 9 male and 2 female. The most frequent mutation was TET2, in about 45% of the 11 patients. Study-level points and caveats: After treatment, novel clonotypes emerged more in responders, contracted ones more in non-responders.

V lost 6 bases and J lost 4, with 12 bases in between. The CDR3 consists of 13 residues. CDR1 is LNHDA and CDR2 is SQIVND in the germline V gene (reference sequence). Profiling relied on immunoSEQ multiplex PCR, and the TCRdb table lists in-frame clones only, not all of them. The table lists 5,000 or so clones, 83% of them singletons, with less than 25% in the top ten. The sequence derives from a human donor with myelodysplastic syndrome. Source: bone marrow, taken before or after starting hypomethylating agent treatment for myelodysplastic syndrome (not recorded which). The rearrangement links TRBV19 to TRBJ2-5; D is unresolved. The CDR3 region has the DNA TGTGCCAGTAGAATGACTCAAGGAGAGACCCAGTACTTC. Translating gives CASRMTQGETQYF.